A single T cell receptor (beta chain) is shown here with its context. In the same sample, other DNA sequences code for this CDR3. Generated by immunoSEQ multiplex PCR, the TCRdb table keeps only in-frame clones and is missing some. The sample has approximately 2.3 million clones, approximately 93% seen once; the top ten hold 0.39%. The CDR3 covers 15 residues. Per germline, CDR1 MDHEN and CDR2 SYDVKM. The V gene lost 5 bases and the J gene lost 0 bases, with 10 bases spanning the gap. The data were taken from a study of shared clonotypes between healthy human individuals. This chain connects TRBV28 to TRBJ1-4; D unresolved. The receptor comes from a man between 18 and 35 years old in good health. Some clones in this sample may be carry-over from other donors' samples. The sample consisted of naive CD4+ T cells from PBMCs. Subset: CD45RA+ positively selected. The CDR3 protein is CASSGGGATNEKLFF. CDR3 DNA sequence: TGTGCCAGCAGTGGTGGAGGCGCAACTAATGAAAAACTGTTTTTT. Based on the CDR3 plus reference TRBV28 and TRBJ1-4, the full variable domain is DVKVTQSSRYLVKRTGEKVFLECVQDMDHENMFWYRQDPGLGLRLIYFSYDVKMKEKGDIPEGYSVSREKKERFSLILESASTNQTSMYLCASSGGGATNEKLFFGSGTQLSVL.